In this sample, the clone carrying this T cell receptor beta chain turned up a few times. Its antigen remains unidentified. All donors comprised healthy Caucasians. This sample was taken from a study of identical twins. The germline gives CDR1 SGHTA, CDR2 FQGNSA. The CDR3 spans 12 residues. V lost 5 bases and J lost 6, with 10 bases in between. It was template switching that added a universal primer site, and there were unique molecular identifiers on the cDNA. Each CDR3 protein is one row after TCRdb ran MiXCR on the 5' RACE reads. The table has approximately 700,000 distinct CDR3 sequences, 6% to 6.5% seen once; the top ten hold approximately 1.6%. Points from the study as a whole: Fewer insertions characterized abundant cord blood beta clonotypes, whereas memory repertoires showed none. Conclusions rested on cross-sectional statistics rather than following the same donors.

The rearrangement joins TRBV7-2 to TRBJ1-2; D unclear. This receptor was obtained from a man aged 18 to 35 in good health. The sequenced sample was naive T cells sorted from blood. In nucleotides, the CDR3 is TGTGCCAGCAGCCCGAGCCCTAATGGCTACACCTTC. It translates to CASSPSPNGYTF.